This TCR beta chain was captured by sequencing in a study of metastatic and nonmetastatic thyroid tumors. The V and J ends lost 4 bases and 0 bases respectively, with 2 bases between them. The germline V gene encodes CDR1 LNHNV and CDR2 YYDKDF (reference sequence). The CDR3 has 12 residues. Authors' methods: The distant-metastasis classifier for papillary thyroid cancer was built from CDR3 differences across clinicopathological groups. TCRdb re-analyzed the PCR reads using MiXCR. The V and J calls shown here were made by TCRdb, not taken from the authors' results. The sample has about 70,000 clones; around 18% are singletons. Prior to thyroid surgery, none of the patients had received any treatment. Judged by abundance, this clone is large. Other DNA sequences in this sample translate to the same CDR3.

The clonotype was recovered from a female donor with papillary thyroid cancer or a benign thyroid nodule (not recorded which). Some clones in this sample may be carry-over from other donors' samples. The rearrangement uses TRBV15 and TRBJ2-3, with D uncertain. The specimen sequenced was blood. CDR3 sequence reads: CATSISTDTQYF. The CDR3 nucleotides read TGTGCCACCAGCATTAGCACAGATACGCAGTATTTT.